Sequencing of this T cell receptor beta chain was carried out in a study of blood T cell repertoires in COVID-19. The V and J ends lost 5 bases and 7 bases, in that order; junction bases with no gene match: 7. This CDR3 is built from 13 residues. From germline, CDR1 is LNHDA and CDR2 SQIVND (reference sequence). This table comes from immunoSEQ multiplex PCR, and its TCRdb copy is limited to in-frame clones, with some not included. Of 200,000 to 250,000 clones listed, approximately 90% are singletons. This sequence originates from a young woman who had recovered from COVID-19. The chain is built from TRBV19 and TRBJ1-1, with 7 nucleotides matching TRBD1. What was sequenced was peripheral blood. The CDR3 bases are TGTGCCAGTAGTTCCAGAGGGGGCCTTGAAGCTTTCTTT. This sequence encodes CASSSRGGLEAFF.